This T cell receptor beta chain derives from a study of shared clonotypes between healthy human individuals. The wider study: There were three CD4 naive, three CD4 memory, two CD8 naive and one CD8 memory plates per donor.

Sequenced by immunoSEQ multiplex PCR; TCRdb stores in-frame clones only, minus some. The sample carries about 2 million clones, over 85% recorded once. This sequence was found in a man aged 18 to 29 in good health. The sample consisted of naive CD4+ T cells sorted from blood. Subset described: CD45RA+ positively selected.

Written as DNA, the CDR3 is TGTGCCAGCAGCGTAGTTCCTGGCGGGGAGCTGTTTTTT. Translating it yields CASSVVPGGELFF. V gene TRBV9 combines with J gene TRBJ2-2; D is unresolved. Germline V CDR1 and CDR2: SGDLS, YYNGEE. The CDR3 loop spans 13 amino acids. Trimming shortened V by 0 bases and J by 7 bases, and 7 bases separated the two germline ends.